These 8 T cell receptor beta chains were all obtained from the same sample, sequenced in a study of T cells in Graves' hyperthyroidism and ophthalmopathy. Template material for amplifying TCR beta CDR3 regions consisted of RNA transcripts. Carried out on the TCR CDR3, a first-round RT-PCR used the HTBI primer set. Via MiXCR, TCRdb re-called the multiplex PCR reads, giving one row per CDR3 protein. This sample has a few hundred thousand distinct CDR3 sequences, with roughly a sixth found just once. Sequenced: blood. The receptors derive from a woman in her thirties with Graves' ophthalmopathy.

This clonotype was picked up a small number of times. V is TRBV20-1 and J is TRBJ2-1, with TRBD1 matching 12 bases. The V gene's germline CDR1 is DFQATT and CDR2 SNEGSKA (reference sequence). The V gene end was trimmed by 3 bases and the J gene end by 6 bases; junction bases not matched to a gene: 9. The CDR3 has 16 amino acids. The CDR3 region is CSARGGTGGPGNEQFF. In DNA form, the CDR3 reads TGCAGTGCTAGGGGTGGGACAGGGGGCCCGGGCAATGAGCAGTTCTTC.

This clonotype was counted at least ten times. The genes are TRBV2 and TRBJ2-2; TRBD2 agrees at 8 bases. Germline V gene lookup returns CDR1 SNHLY and CDR2 FYNNEI. With V trimmed by 1 base and J by 2 bases, 15 bases remained unmatched. The CDR3 covers 20 residues. The CDR3, as DNA: TGTGCCAGCAGTGAAGTGGAAGGGGAAAGACTAGCGCGAAACACCGGGGAGCTGTTTTTT. Translated: CASSEVEGERLARNTGELFF. Combining the CDR3 with reference TRBV2 and TRBJ2-2 gives the whole variable domain EPEVTQTPSHQVTQMGQEVILRCVPISNHLYFYWYRQILGQKVEFLVSFYNNEISEKSEIFDDQFSVERPDGSNFTLKIRSTKLEDSAMYFCASSEVEGERLARNTGELFFGEGSRLTVL.

This clonotype was observed a handful of times. The V and J genes are TRBV6-5 and TRBJ2-1; 7 nucleotides match TRBD1. The CDR3 consists of 16 residues. The V gene end was trimmed by 1 base and the J gene end by 2 bases; junction bases not matched to a gene: 5. The germline CDR1 and CDR2 sequences are MNHEY and SVGAGI. CDR3: CASSYFGTAPYNEQFF. CDR3 coding DNA: TGTGCCAGCAGTTACTTTGGGACAGCGCCCTACAATGAGCAGTTCTTC.

The V call is TRBV7-3, the J call TRBJ2-3, with 7 bases lining up with TRBD2. The trim removed 5 bases at V and 3 bases at J, leaving 5 bases unmatched. The CDR3 is 14 amino acids. The germline V gene has CDR1 SGHTA and CDR2 FQGTGA. In DNA, the CDR3 is TGTGCCAGCAGCCGGGGGAGGGCGACAGATACGCAGTATTTT. Its translation: CASSRGRATDTQYF.

This clonotype was found many times. Here the CDR3 DNA reads TGTGCCAGCTCACCCCTATCAGGGGGTGGCATTGATACGCAGTATTTT. Protein product: CASSPLSGGGIDTQYF. The chain carries TRBV18 and TRBJ2-3, with 7 bases aligning to TRBD1. The CDR3 contains 16 residues. The V gene's germline CDR1 is KGHSH and CDR2 LQKENI. The ends lost 3 bases at V and 6 bases at J; junction bases unmatched: 12.

This clonotype was recorded a few times. The chain has TRBV19 and TRBJ1-2, with D uncertain. Germline lookup yields CDR1 LNHDA and CDR2 SQIVND (reference sequence). This CDR3 comprises 17 residues. V shed 7 bases and J shed 2 bases, with 23 bases lying between them. Here the CDR3 reads CASNELGGGRSNYGYTF. The CDR3 DNA reads as TGTGCCAGTAACGAACTTGGAGGAGGCAGGTCGAACTATGGCTACACCTTC.

The chain employs TRBV6-2 or TRBV6-3 and TRBJ2-7; 14 bases map to TRBD2. The germline gives CDR1 MNHEY, CDR2 SVGEGT. The CDR3 has 18 residues. The trim removed 4 bases at V and 3 bases at J, leaving 11 bases unmatched. CDR3 amino acids: CASSSRLAGGPALYEQYF. CDR3 coding DNA: TGTGCCAGCAGTTCTCGACTAGCGGGAGGGCCAGCCCTCTACGAGCAGTACTTC.

In its sample, this clonotype was seen many times. The chain links TRBV28 to TRBJ1-3; D is ambiguous. The V gene's germline CDR1 is MDHEN and CDR2 SYDVKM. The CDR3 has 16 residues. Trimming took 3 bases from V and 0 from J, leaving 12 bases between them. The CDR3 nucleotides read TGTGCCAGCAGTTTTGTGAGGGCGAGCTCTGGAAACACCATATATTTT. Translating it yields CASSFVRASSGNTIYF.